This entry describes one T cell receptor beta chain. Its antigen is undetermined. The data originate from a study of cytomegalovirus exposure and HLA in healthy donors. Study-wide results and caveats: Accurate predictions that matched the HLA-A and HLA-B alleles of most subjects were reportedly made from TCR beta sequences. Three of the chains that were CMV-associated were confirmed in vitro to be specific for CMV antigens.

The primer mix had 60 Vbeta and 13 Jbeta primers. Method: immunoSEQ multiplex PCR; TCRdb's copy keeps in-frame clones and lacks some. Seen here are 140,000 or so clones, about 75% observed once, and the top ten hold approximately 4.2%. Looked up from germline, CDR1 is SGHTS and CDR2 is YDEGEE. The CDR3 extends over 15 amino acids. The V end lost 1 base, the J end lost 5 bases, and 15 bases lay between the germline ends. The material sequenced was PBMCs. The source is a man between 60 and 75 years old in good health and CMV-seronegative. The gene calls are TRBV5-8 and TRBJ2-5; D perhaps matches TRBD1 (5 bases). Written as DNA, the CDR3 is TGTGCCAGCAGCTTGAGCGCGGACACGGCTGAGACCCAGTACTTC. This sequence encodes CASSLSADTAETQYF.